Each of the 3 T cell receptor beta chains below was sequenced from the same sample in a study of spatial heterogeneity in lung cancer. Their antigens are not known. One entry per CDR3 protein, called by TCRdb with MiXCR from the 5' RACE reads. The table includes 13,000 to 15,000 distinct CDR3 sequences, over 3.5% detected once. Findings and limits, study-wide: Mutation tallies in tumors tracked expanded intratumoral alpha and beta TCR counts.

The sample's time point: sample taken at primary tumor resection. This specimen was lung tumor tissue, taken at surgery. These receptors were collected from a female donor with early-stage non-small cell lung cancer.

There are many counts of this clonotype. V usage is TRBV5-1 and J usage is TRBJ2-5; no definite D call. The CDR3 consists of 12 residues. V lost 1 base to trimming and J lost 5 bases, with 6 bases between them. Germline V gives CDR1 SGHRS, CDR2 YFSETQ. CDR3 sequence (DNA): TGCGCCAGCAGCTTGAACCGTGAGACCCAGTACTTC. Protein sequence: CASSLNRETQYF.

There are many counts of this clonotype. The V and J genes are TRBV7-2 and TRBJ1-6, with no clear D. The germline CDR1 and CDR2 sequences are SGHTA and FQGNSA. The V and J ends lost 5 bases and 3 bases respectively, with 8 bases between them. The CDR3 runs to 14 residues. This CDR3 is CASSQDFYNSPLHF. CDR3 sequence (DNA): TGTGCCAGCAGCCAGGACTTCTATAATTCACCCCTCCACTTT. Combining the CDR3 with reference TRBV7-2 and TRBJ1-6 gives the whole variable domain GAGVSQSPSNKVTEKGKDVELRCDPISGHTALYWYRQSLGQGLEFLIYFQGNSAPDKSGLPSDRFSAERTGGSVSTLTIQRTQQEDSAVYLCASSQDFYNSPLHFGNGTRLTVT.

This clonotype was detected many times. CDR3 in amino acids: CASSQDWASGAVDTQYF. DNA for the CDR3: TGTGCCAGCAGCCAAGATTGGGCTAGCGGGGCCGTAGATACGCAGTATTTT. The V call is TRBV4-2, the J call TRBJ2-3; 9 bases are shared with TRBD2. This CDR3 contains 17 residues. With V trimmed by 0 bases and J by 5 bases, 9 bases remained unmatched. Germline V gives CDR1 LGHNA, CDR2 YNFKEQ.